This entry lists 18 T cell receptor beta chains sequenced from one sample in a study of spatial heterogeneity in lung cancer. The time point: blood at routine non-recurrence follow-up after resection. TCRdb processed the 5' RACE reads anew with MiXCR; each CDR3 protein has one entry. Of about 23,000 distinct CDR3 sequences listed, around 9.7% are singletons. The input for sequencing was PBMCs, taken at follow-up. The receptors originated from a male donor with early-stage non-small cell lung cancer.

This clonotype rates as medium-sized. The chain employs TRBV6-5 and TRBJ2-7; possible D gene TRBD2, 6 bases. Germline V gene lookup returns CDR1 MNHEY and CDR2 SVGAGI. CDR3 length: 13 amino acids. Trimming pared 6 bases from V and 3 bases from J, leaving 12 bases between. The CDR3 sequence is CASSPGLNYEQYF. CDR3 nucleotides: TGTGCCAGCAGCCCGGGACTTAACTACGAGCAGTACTTC.

At least ten counts were recorded for this clonotype. Sequence at one end of the junction differs from germline and may be a read error. The J gene is TRBJ2-3, the V gene TRBV11-2, with TRBD2 matching 13 bases. The CDR3 is 14 amino acids. Germline assignment: CDR1 SGHAT and CDR2 FQNNGV. In DNA, the CDR3 is TGTGCCAGCAGCTTAGAGTACACCGGGACTAGCGGGGTGTTT. This gives the protein CASSLEYTGTSGVF.

This clonotype has at least ten counts. V gene TRBV24-1 combines with J gene TRBJ2-2, with 7 bases identical to TRBD1. Trimming removed 3 bases from V and 6 bases from J; junction bases left unmatched: 3. Germline-derived CDR1 and CDR2 are KGHDR and SFDVKD. The CDR3 runs 14 residues. For the CDR3, the DNA is TGTGCCACCAGTGATAACAGGGGAGCCGGGGAGCTGTTTTTT. This encodes CATSDNRGAGELFF.

This clonotype was found many times. The chain is built from TRBV15 and TRBJ2-1; no firm D call. The germline V and J ends were trimmed by 4 bases and 3 bases, with 13 bases remaining between them. The CDR3 covers 15 residues. The germline gives CDR1 LNHNV, CDR2 YYDKDF (reference sequence). The CDR3 here is CATSIRGEFYNEQFF. The DNA of the CDR3 is TGTGCCACCAGCATTCGAGGAGAGTTCTACAATGAGCAGTTCTTC.

This clonotype was recorded many times. The chain carries TRBV4-1 and TRBJ2-3, with D perhaps assigned TRBD1 or TRBD2 (5 bases each). Germline V CDR1 and CDR2: MGHRA, YSYEKL. V lost 3 bases and J 4 bases, leaving 14 bases between the germline ends. The CDR3 extends over 15 amino acids. The CDR3 DNA is TGCGCCAGCAGCCAGGTCATACTGGGGGCAGATACGCAGTATTTT. This gives the protein CASSQVILGADTQYF.

With respect to this clonotype: An end of the junction does not agree with germline; a read error may underlie this. This sequence joins TRBV13 and TRBJ1-1, with TRBD1 as a possible D gene (5 bases). This CDR3 contains 14 residues. Germline loops: CDR1 PRHDT, CDR2 FYEKMQ (reference sequence). The CDR3 coding sequence is TGTGTCAGCAGCTTATACGGGGCGAACACTGAAGCTTTCTTT. Translated: CVSSLYGANTEAFF. Using reference TRBV13 and TRBJ1-1 for the parts outside the CDR3, the full variable domain is AAGVIQSPRHLIKEKRETATLKCYPIPRHDTVYWYQQGPGQDPQFLISFYEKMQSDKGSIPDRFSAQQFSDYHSELNMSSLELGDSALYFCVSSLYGANTEAFFGQGTRLTVV.

This clonotype was recorded at least ten times. V gene TRBV12-3 or TRBV12-4 combines with J gene TRBJ1-3, with D unresolved. This CDR3 is built from 13 residues. V was pared by 3 bases and J by 3 bases, with 6 bases between. CDR3 in amino acids: CASSLSSGNTIYF. CDR3 DNA sequence: TGTGCCAGCAGTTTGTCGAGTGGAAACACCATATATTTT.

Ten or more counts support this clonotype. This chain connects TRBV5-1 to TRBJ2-5; 7 bases agree with TRBD1. Germline V gives CDR1 SGHRS, CDR2 YFSETQ. This CDR3 has 15 amino acids. J lost 3 bases, V lost 4 bases, and 9 bases had no gene match. The CDR3 is CASSLRGTEKETQYF. CDR3 sequence (DNA): TGCGCCAGCAGCCTCCGAGGGACAGAAAAAGAGACCCAGTACTTC.

This clonotype was counted a few times. V is TRBV28 and J is TRBJ2-4, with D perhaps matching TRBD1 (5 bases). CDR1 and CDR2 (germline): MDHEN, SYDVKM. The CDR3 has 15 residues. V lost 5 bases, J lost 1 base, and 12 bases lay in between. Here the CDR3 DNA reads TGTGCCAGCAGTCCAATGGGGCCGGCCAAAAACATTCAGTACTTC. This gives the protein CASSPMGPAKNIQYF.

V usage is TRBV20-1 and J usage is TRBJ2-5, with TRBD2 as a possible D gene (6 bases). The CDR3 is made up of 14 amino acids. Germline CDR1 DFQATT, CDR2 SNEGSKA (reference sequence). V was trimmed by 4 bases and J by 1 base, leaving 13 bases between them. CDR3 sequence (DNA): TGCAGTGCTAAGGAGGGACCCTTCCAAGAGACCCAGTACTTC. Translated: CSAKEGPFQETQYF.

This clonotype was counted at least ten times. The chain combines TRBV12-3 or TRBV12-4 with TRBJ2-2; the D is unclear. The CDR3 is 15 residues long. V lost 8 bases to trimming and J lost 4 bases, with 17 bases between them. In nucleotides, the CDR3 is TGTGCCAGCGCCAGAAGGGCTTACCTCACCGGGGAGCTGTTTTTT. Encoded protein: CASARRAYLTGELFF.

Many counts were recorded for this clonotype. A junction boundary mismatches the germline segment, possibly from a read error. The rearrangement joins TRBV7-7 to TRBJ2-5; 8 nucleotides agree with TRBD1. The CDR3 totals 14 residues. Germline assignment: CDR1 SSHAT and CDR2 FNYEAQ (reference sequence). The DNA for the CDR3 is TGTGCTAGCAGCGTAGGGACAGGACAAGAGACCCAGTACTTC. This sequence encodes CASSVGTGQETQYF.

In its sample, this clonotype was seen many times. This chain links TRBV6-5 with TRBJ2-7; possible D gene TRBD1, 6 bases. CDR3 length equals 16 residues. The germline V and J ends were trimmed by 2 bases and 1 base, with 15 bases remaining between them. Germline CDR1 and CDR2: MNHEY and SVGAGI. CDR3 DNA sequence: TGTGCCAGCAGTTACAGGATGCAGGGGCAGTCCTACGAGCAGTACTTC. Residues: CASSYRMQGQSYEQYF.

The table lists this clonotype with many counts. The J gene is TRBJ2-2, the V gene TRBV24-1, with D possibly matching TRBD1 (6 bases). The CDR3 has 15 amino acids. The germline V gene has CDR1 KGHDR and CDR2 SFDVKD. V lost 4 bases to trimming and J lost 4 bases, with 12 bases between them. The chain's CDR3 is CATSDFRDITGELFF. CDR3 nucleotides: TGTGCCACCAGTGACTTCCGGGACATCACCGGGGAGCTGTTTTTT.

The rearrangement uses TRBV27 and TRBJ1-4; D remains unclear. Deletions cut 5 bases from V and 5 bases from J, with 9 bases between. The CDR3 sequence is 13 residues long. The germline CDR1 and CDR2 sequences are MNHEY and SMNVEV (reference sequence). DNA for the CDR3: TGTGCCAGCAGTATAGCGGAAAATGAAAAACTGTTTTTT. Encoded protein: CASSIAENEKLFF.

The chain joins TRBV20-1 to TRBJ2-7; TRBD2 might be the D (6 bases). V dropped 0 bases and J dropped 5 bases, with 14 bases sitting between them. The CDR3 has 14 amino acids. Germline loops: CDR1 DFQATT, CDR2 SNEGSKA (reference sequence). As DNA, the CDR3 is TGCAGTGCTAGAGATATGGAGGGTAGCCACGAGCAGTACTTC. Protein: CSARDMEGSHEQYF.

This clonotype has ten or more counts. The V call is TRBV29-1, the J call TRBJ2-3; TRBD2 agrees at 13 bases. Trimming at V came to 3 bases and at J to 1 base, leaving 1 base not matched to a gene. CDR3 length equals 15 residues. From germline, CDR1 is SQVTM and CDR2 ANQGSEA. CDR3: CSVDGLAGGTDTQYF. As DNA, the CDR3 is TGCAGCGTTGACGGACTAGCGGGGGGCACAGATACGCAGTATTTT.

The sample holds many counts of this clonotype. V and J are TRBV28 and TRBJ2-2; no firm D call. Trimming shortened V by 3 bases and J by 6 bases, and 14 bases separated the two germline ends. This CDR3 has 15 residues. Germline CDR1 is MDHEN and CDR2 is SYDVKM. The CDR3 DNA follows: TGTGCCAGCAGTTTGGACCCCAGACGATCCGGGGAGCTGTTTTTT. Translating gives CASSLDPRRSGELFF.